The rows below give T cell receptor beta chains drawn from one sample of a study of early T cells in non-severe SARS-CoV-2 infection. TCRdb re-analysed the 5' RACE reads in MiXCR, keeping a single row per CDR3 protein. This sample carries more than 55,000 distinct CDR3 sequences, 8% to 9% of them seen once, and the ten largest clones take roughly 15%. Sequenced material: whole blood. The receptors originated from an adult who was a healthcare worker with PCR-confirmed SARS-CoV-2 infection or an uninfected control (not recorded which). CDR3s include the opening cysteine and the closing phenylalanine or tryptophan. The D gene is left open where the match is weak. Clone size, where shown, is once, few, many, or a class for clones that have expanded.

clone_size: NA; v_call: TRBV11-2; d_call: TRBD2; j_call: TRBJ2-1; cdr3_nt: TGTGCCAGCAGCCCCCGGGGTGGACTAGCGGGAGGCCCAATATACAATGAGCAGTTCTTC; cdr3_aa: CASSPRGGLAGGPIYNEQFF
clone_size: few; v_call: TRBV6-2/TRBV6-3; d_call: TRBD2; j_call: TRBJ2-1; cdr3_nt: TGTGCCAGCAGTTACTCGTCGGCTAGCGGGAGTCACAATGAGCAGTTCTTC; cdr3_aa: CASSYSSASGSHNEQFF
clone_size: many; v_call: TRBV6-2/TRBV6-3; d_call: NA; j_call: TRBJ2-1; cdr3_nt: TGTGCCAGCAGTTACTCCTTCCGATCCAATGAGCAGTTCTTC; cdr3_aa: CASSYSFRSNEQFF
clone_size: few; v_call: TRBV2; d_call: NA; j_call: TRBJ2-2; cdr3_nt: TGTGCCAGCAGTGTCGACACCGGGGAGCTGTTTTTT; cdr3_aa: CASSVDTGELFF
clone_size: NA; v_call: TRBV4-3; d_call: NA; j_call: TRBJ2-3; cdr3_nt: TGCGCCAGCAGCCTAAACGCGAGGGGGGATACGCAGTATTTT; cdr3_aa: CASSLNARGDTQYF
clone_size: NA; v_call: TRBV27; d_call: TRBD1; j_call: TRBJ1-4; cdr3_nt: TGTGCCAGCAGTTTCGGGACAGCTAATGAAAAACTGTTTTTT; cdr3_aa: CASSFGTANEKLFF
clone_size: many; v_call: TRBV5-4; d_call: TRBD2; j_call: TRBJ2-1; cdr3_nt: TGTGCCAGCAGCCCGACTACTAGCGGGAGGGCGTTCAATGAGCAGTTCTTC; cdr3_aa: CASSPTTSGRAFNEQFF
clone_size: few; v_call: TRBV12-3/TRBV12-4; d_call: NA; j_call: TRBJ2-7; cdr3_nt: TGTGCCAGCAGTTTATTTCTCGACTCTAACGAGCAGTACTTC; cdr3_aa: CASSLFLDSNEQYF
clone_size: few; v_call: TRBV4-2; d_call: TRBD2; j_call: TRBJ2-3; cdr3_nt: TGTGCCAGCAGCCAGGCCGCGGGGGACGAAACCTATACGCAGTATTTT; cdr3_aa: CASSQAAGDETYTQYF
clone_size: many; v_call: TRBV27; d_call: TRBD1; j_call: TRBJ2-2; cdr3_nt: TGTGCCAGCAGTTCACAGGGGGCCGAGGGCGGGGAGCTGTTTTTT; cdr3_aa: CASSSQGAEGGELFF
clone_size: many; v_call: TRBV29-1; d_call: TRBD2; j_call: TRBJ2-5; cdr3_nt: TGCAGCGTTACCGGGGGGGTTATGGAGACCCAGTACTTC; cdr3_aa: CSVTGGVMETQYF
clone_size: NA; v_call: TRBV6-5; d_call: NA; j_call: TRBJ1-3; cdr3_nt: TGTGCCAGCAGTTACTCGCCCCCGGGACCCGGAGGCTCTGGAAACACCATATATTTT; cdr3_aa: CASSYSPPGPGGSGNTIYF
clone_size: few; v_call: TRBV2; d_call: NA; j_call: TRBJ2-7; cdr3_nt: TGTGCCAGCACGCCAGCCCCCTACGAGCAGTACTTC; cdr3_aa: CASTPAPYEQYF
clone_size: NA; v_call: TRBV6-2/TRBV6-3; d_call: TRBD2; j_call: TRBJ2-7; cdr3_nt: TGTGCCAGCAGTTACGAGACTAGCGGGCAGTACTTC; cdr3_aa: CASSYETSGQYF
clone_size: few; v_call: TRBV4-3; d_call: TRBD1; j_call: TRBJ2-4; cdr3_nt: TGCGCCAGCAGTCTGGACAGGGGGCCCAAAAACATTCAGTACTTC; cdr3_aa: CASSLDRGPKNIQYF
clone_size: NA; v_call: TRBV7-2; d_call: NA; j_call: TRBJ2-1; cdr3_nt: TGTGCCAGCACCCCCAGGGGCAATGAGCAGTTCTTC; cdr3_aa: CASTPRGNEQFF
clone_size: NA; v_call: TRBV6-1; d_call: NA; j_call: TRBJ1-2; cdr3_nt: TGTGCCAGCAGTGAAGCTCCTCTCTATGGCTACACCTTC; cdr3_aa: CASSEAPLYGYTF
clone_size: NA; v_call: TRBV5-4; d_call: TRBD1; j_call: TRBJ1-1; cdr3_nt: TGTGCCAGCAGCAGGACCCCAGGGGGCTCTGAAGCTTTCTTT; cdr3_aa: CASSRTPGGSEAFF
clone_size: many; v_call: TRBV5-6; d_call: TRBD1; j_call: TRBJ2-7; cdr3_nt: TGTGCCAGCAGCTCCAGACAGGGGTCCTACGAGCAGTACTTC; cdr3_aa: CASSSRQGSYEQYF
clone_size: NA; v_call: TRBV2; d_call: TRBD2; j_call: TRBJ2-1; cdr3_nt: TGTGCCAGCAGTGATGGCTCCGCGGGAGGAAACAATGAGCAGTTCTTC; cdr3_aa: CASSDGSAGGNNEQFF
clone_size: many; v_call: TRBV11-1; d_call: TRBD2; j_call: TRBJ2-5; cdr3_nt: TGTGCCAGCAGCTTAGGGACTAGCGGACAAGAGACCCAGTACTTC; cdr3_aa: CASSLGTSGQETQYF
clone_size: many; v_call: TRBV11-2; d_call: NA; j_call: TRBJ2-2; cdr3_nt: TGTGCCAGCAGCTTAGATCCAGGGTCAGGGGAGCTGTTTTTT; cdr3_aa: CASSLDPGSGELFF
clone_size: few; v_call: TRBV18; d_call: NA; j_call: TRBJ1-2; cdr3_nt: TGTGCCAGCTCACCCGAAACAGGGAACGTCCCCTATGGCTACACCTTC; cdr3_aa: CASSPETGNVPYGYTF
clone_size: NA; v_call: TRBV28; d_call: NA; j_call: TRBJ2-7; cdr3_nt: TGTGCCAGCAGTTTTATACCGGGCTCCTACGAGCAGTACTTC; cdr3_aa: CASSFIPGSYEQYF
clone_size: many; v_call: TRBV18; d_call: NA; j_call: TRBJ1-2; cdr3_nt: TGTGCCAGCTCACCTCTGGGGTCTGATGGCTACACCTTC; cdr3_aa: CASSPLGSDGYTF
clone_size: few; v_call: TRBV5-6; d_call: TRBD1; j_call: TRBJ2-1; cdr3_nt: TGTGCCAGCAGCCGAGGACAGGGGAGCTACAATGAGCAGTTCTTC; cdr3_aa: CASSRGQGSYNEQFF
clone_size: NA; v_call: TRBV5-1; d_call: NA; j_call: TRBJ2-7; cdr3_nt: TGCGCCAGCACCGCCGGCCACGAGCAGTACTTC; cdr3_aa: CASTAGHEQYF
clone_size: many; v_call: TRBV7-2; d_call: NA; j_call: TRBJ2-3; cdr3_nt: TGTGCCAGCAGCCTCGGACAGTCCACAGATACGCAGTATTTT; cdr3_aa: CASSLGQSTDTQYF
clone_size: many; v_call: TRBV11-1; d_call: NA; j_call: TRBJ2-5; cdr3_nt: TGTGCCAGCAGCCCAGGGGACCTACGGGAGACCCAGTACTTC; cdr3_aa: CASSPGDLRETQYF
clone_size: NA; v_call: TRBV11-3; d_call: TRBD2; j_call: TRBJ2-1; cdr3_nt: TGTGCCAGCAGCTTAGGGGGACTAGCGAATGAGCAGTTCTTC; cdr3_aa: CASSLGGLANEQFF
clone_size: NA; v_call: TRBV9; d_call: NA; j_call: TRBJ1-3; cdr3_nt: TGTGCCAGCAGCTCGCAACAGGTTTACTCTGGAAACACCATATATTTT; cdr3_aa: CASSSQQVYSGNTIYF
clone_size: NA; v_call: TRBV4-1; d_call: NA; j_call: TRBJ1-6; cdr3_nt: TGCGCCAGCAGCCCACAGGGAGCTAATTCACCCCTCCACTTT; cdr3_aa: CASSPQGANSPLHF
clone_size: many; v_call: TRBV10-3; d_call: NA; j_call: TRBJ1-2; cdr3_nt: TGTGCCATCAGTGAGTCGGGGAAGAGCTATGGCTACACCTTC; cdr3_aa: CAISESGKSYGYTF
clone_size: many; v_call: TRBV4-1; d_call: NA; j_call: TRBJ2-3; cdr3_nt: TGCGCCAGCAGCCAAGTTGGGGTTGGCACAGATACGCAGTATTTT; cdr3_aa: CASSQVGVGTDTQYF
clone_size: few; v_call: TRBV10-3; d_call: NA; j_call: TRBJ1-1; cdr3_nt: TGTGCCATCAGTCCCGGGACTGAAGCTTTCTTT; cdr3_aa: CAISPGTEAFF
clone_size: many; v_call: TRBV7-9; d_call: TRBD1; j_call: TRBJ1-4; cdr3_nt: TGTGCCAGCAGCTGGCAGGGGGCTTCTGAAAAACTGTTTTTT; cdr3_aa: CASSWQGASEKLFF
clone_size: few; v_call: TRBV3-1; d_call: TRBD1; j_call: TRBJ2-7; cdr3_nt: TGTGCCAGCAGCCTAAATCCGGCGGAGACAGGGGGCGAGCAGTACTTC; cdr3_aa: CASSLNPAETGGEQYF
clone_size: few; v_call: TRBV27; d_call: NA; j_call: TRBJ2-7; cdr3_nt: TGTGCCAGCAGGGTCTATTCCTACTCCTACGAGCAGTACTTC; cdr3_aa: CASRVYSYSYEQYF
clone_size: many; v_call: TRBV7-7; d_call: TRBD2; j_call: TRBJ2-3; cdr3_nt: TGTGCTAGCAGCCTCGGGGTAGCGGGAAGGGGAGATACGCAGTATTTT; cdr3_aa: CASSLGVAGRGDTQYF
clone_size: many; v_call: TRBV11-2; d_call: NA; j_call: TRBJ2-1; cdr3_nt: TGTGCCAGCAGCTTGGGGTCGGGGCCCCCGGGGAATGAGCAGTTCTTC; cdr3_aa: CASSLGSGPPGNEQFF
clone_size: many; v_call: TRBV20-1; d_call: NA; j_call: TRBJ2-7; cdr3_nt: TGCAGTGCTAGTGAACTGCTCTACGAGCAGTACTTC; cdr3_aa: CSASELLYEQYF
clone_size: NA; v_call: TRBV28; d_call: TRBD1; j_call: TRBJ1-2; cdr3_nt: TGTGCCAGCAGTGGACCTGGACAGGGGCTCGGCTACACCTTC; cdr3_aa: CASSGPGQGLGYTF
clone_size: many; v_call: TRBV5-6; d_call: NA; j_call: TRBJ2-3; cdr3_nt: TGTGCCAGCAGCTTGGGTATGGAATTGGGAGATACGCAGTATTTT; cdr3_aa: CASSLGMELGDTQYF
clone_size: many; v_call: TRBV12-3/TRBV12-4; d_call: NA; j_call: TRBJ2-7; cdr3_nt: TGTGCCAGCAGTTCCCTCCCGGGCACCGCCTACGAGCAGTACTTC; cdr3_aa: CASSSLPGTAYEQYF
clone_size: NA; v_call: TRBV20-1; d_call: NA; j_call: TRBJ1-1; cdr3_nt: TGCAGTGCTAGAGATCCCCGACAGGCGACGAACACTGAAGCTTTCTTT; cdr3_aa: CSARDPRQATNTEAFF
clone_size: many; v_call: TRBV5-1; d_call: NA; j_call: TRBJ2-7; cdr3_nt: TGCGCCAGCAGCTTGGCGTCTTCTCAATACGAGCAGTACTTC; cdr3_aa: CASSLASSQYEQYF
clone_size: many; v_call: TRBV28; d_call: TRBD1; j_call: TRBJ1-1; cdr3_nt: TGTGCCAGCAGGGGACAGTTTCAAACTGAAGCTTTCTTT; cdr3_aa: CASRGQFQTEAFF
clone_size: many; v_call: TRBV20-1; d_call: TRBD2; j_call: TRBJ2-1; cdr3_nt: TGCAGTGCTAGAGATGTCGCTAGCGGGAGTTTTTTCTCCTACAATGAGCAGTTCTTC; cdr3_aa: CSARDVASGSFFSYNEQFF
clone_size: many; v_call: TRBV7-3; d_call: TRBD2; j_call: TRBJ2-1; cdr3_nt: TGTGCCAGCAGCTTAAGTGGAGAGGCGGGAGCCCTAAGGAATGAGCAGTTCTTC; cdr3_aa: CASSLSGEAGALRNEQFF
clone_size: many; v_call: TRBV9; d_call: TRBD1; j_call: TRBJ2-3; cdr3_nt: TGTGCCAGCAGCGGACAGGGGGCGCACACAGATACGCAGTATTTT; cdr3_aa: CASSGQGAHTDTQYF
clone_size: many; v_call: TRBV5-1; d_call: TRBD2; j_call: TRBJ2-1; cdr3_nt: TGCGCCAGCAGCGGCAGGACTAGCGGAGGGAATGAGCAGTTCTTC; cdr3_aa: CASSGRTSGGNEQFF
clone_size: NA; v_call: TRBV20-1; d_call: TRBD2; j_call: TRBJ2-3; cdr3_nt: TGCAGTGCTAGTCTAGCGGGAGTTACGCAGTATTTT; cdr3_aa: CSASLAGVTQYF
clone_size: many; v_call: TRBV7-9; d_call: TRBD2; j_call: TRBJ2-1; cdr3_nt: TGTGCCAGCGAAGCTAGCGGGAGGTACAATGAGCAGTTCTTC; cdr3_aa: CASEASGRYNEQFF
clone_size: many; v_call: TRBV7-9; d_call: NA; j_call: TRBJ2-1; cdr3_nt: TGTGCCAGCAGCCCAGACACTAGCTCCTACAATGAGCAGTTCTTC; cdr3_aa: CASSPDTSSYNEQFF
clone_size: many; v_call: TRBV2; d_call: NA; j_call: TRBJ2-6; cdr3_nt: TGTGCCAGCAGTGAAGAGGTCATCTTCTCTGGGGCCAACGTCCTGACTTTC; cdr3_aa: CASSEEVIFSGANVLTF
clone_size: few; v_call: TRBV6-2/TRBV6-3; d_call: NA; j_call: TRBJ2-5; cdr3_nt: TGTGCCAGCAGTCGGCGATTGCAAGAGACCCAGTACTTC; cdr3_aa: CASSRRLQETQYF